Listed below are T cell receptor beta chains from one sample, sequenced in a study of T cell repertoires in cytomegalovirus infection. For these receptors, no antigen is known. TCRdb redid the calling of the reads with MiXCR, one entry per CDR3 protein. The data contain approximately 350,000 distinct CDR3 sequences, roughly 34% of them seen just once; the ten biggest clones take up approximately 13%. Source: cultured PBMCs, taken from culture after CMV antigen stimulation. The receptors derive from a human donor in good health (CMV status not recorded). Some clones in this sample may be carry-over from other donors' samples. Both conserved end residues are part of each CDR3. A D gene is named only where the DNA matches it firmly. The size entry is marked missing in some rows and otherwise reads once, few, many or a size class.

size	V	D	J	DNA	CDR3
many	TRBV19	TRBD1	TRBJ2-7	TGTGCCAGTAGTAGCGGAGGACAGGCCTACGAGCAGTACTTC	CASSSGGQAYEQYF
once	TRBV30	TRBD2	TRBJ2-3	TGTGCCTGGAGTTCGCGGGAGAGCGCAGATACGCAGTATTTT	CAWSSRESADTQYF
many	TRBV7-2	-	TRBJ1-2	TGTGCCAGCAGCTTGGACAGAAATACAAACTATGGCTACACCTTC	CASSLDRNTNYGYTF
few	TRBV28	-	TRBJ2-7	TGTGCCAGCAAGGGTAGGTTGTACGAGCAGTACTTC	CASKGRLYEQYF
many	TRBV7-8	TRBD2	TRBJ2-1	TGTGCCAGCAGCTTGTCTAGCGGGACCTACAATGAGCAGTTCTTC	CASSLSSGTYNEQFF
many	TRBV7-2	-	TRBJ2-5	TGTGCCAGCAGCTTACTGAGAGAGACCCAGTACTTC	CASSLLRETQYF
many	TRBV5-4	TRBD2	TRBJ2-3	TGTGCCAGCAGCTTGTCTGGACTAGCATTCACAGATACGCAGTATTTT	CASSLSGLAFTDTQYF
-	TRBV7-2	TRBD1	TRBJ2-1	TGTGCCAGCAGCGAGACAGGGTCGGGCAATGAGCAGTTCTTC	CASSETGSGNEQFF
-	TRBV2	-	TRBJ1-6	TGTGCCAGCAGTGAACAGGCGGGGATTTTAGAAAATTCACCCCTCCACTTT	CASSEQAGILENSPLHF
many	TRBV28	TRBD1	TRBJ1-4	TGTGCCAGCAGTCCTGAACAGGGGGCAGGTGAAAAACTGTTTTTT	CASSPEQGAGEKLFF
many	TRBV11-2	-	TRBJ1-1	TGTGCCAGCAGCTACCGGGGATTTTTCCGGGGGGACACTGAAGCTTTCTTT	CASSYRGFFRGDTEAFF
-	TRBV25-1	-	TRBJ2-5	TGTGCCAGCAGTGAATCAGGGTCCCAAGAGACCCAGTACTTC	CASSESGSQETQYF
-	TRBV6-2/TRBV6-3	-	TRBJ2-3	TGTGCCAGCAGTACGAACAGGGAAGGTACGCAGTATTTT	CASSTNREGTQYF
-	TRBV7-4	-	TRBJ2-5	TGTGCCAGCAGCTCTCAGACAGCCCAAGAGACCCAGTACTTC	CASSSQTAQETQYF
few	TRBV7-2	TRBD2	TRBJ2-1	TGTGCCAGCAGCCTGGTTCGTAGCGGGGCCTACAATGAGCAGTTCTTC	CASSLVRSGAYNEQFF